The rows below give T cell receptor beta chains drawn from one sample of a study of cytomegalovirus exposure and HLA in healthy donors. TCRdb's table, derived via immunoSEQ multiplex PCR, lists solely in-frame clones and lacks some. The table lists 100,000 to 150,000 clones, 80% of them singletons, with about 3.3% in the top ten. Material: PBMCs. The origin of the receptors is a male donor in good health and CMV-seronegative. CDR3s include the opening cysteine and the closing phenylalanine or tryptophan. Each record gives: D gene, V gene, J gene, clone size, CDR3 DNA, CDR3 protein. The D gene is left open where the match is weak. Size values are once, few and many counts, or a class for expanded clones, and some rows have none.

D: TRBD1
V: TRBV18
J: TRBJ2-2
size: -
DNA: TGTGCCAGCTCACCCGGGACAGGGAACACCGGGGAGCTGTTTTTT
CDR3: CASSPGTGNTGELFF

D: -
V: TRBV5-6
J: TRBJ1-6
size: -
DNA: TGTGCCAGCAGCTATAGTGGAAGGGGCTCCTATAATTCACCCCTCCACTTT
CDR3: CASSYSGRGSYNSPLHF

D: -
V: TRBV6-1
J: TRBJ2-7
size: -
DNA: TGTGCCAGCAGTGAACCTGGGGGTTGGGGGCAGGGGAAATTTTACGAGCAGTACTTC
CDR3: CASSEPGGWGQGKFYEQYF

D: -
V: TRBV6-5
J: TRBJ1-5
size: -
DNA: TGTGCCAGCAGGCTCCGGGAGGGAAATCAGCCCCAGCATTTT
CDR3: CASRLREGNQPQHF

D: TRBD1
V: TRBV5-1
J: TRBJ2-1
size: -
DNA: TGCGCCAGCAGCTTGACCGCGACAGGGGGCCTCGAGCAGTTCTTC
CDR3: CASSLTATGGLEQFF

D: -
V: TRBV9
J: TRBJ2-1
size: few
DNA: TGTGCCAGCAGCGTAGTAGGGGGTCTTGGCAATGAGCAGTTCTTC
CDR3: CASSVVGGLGNEQFF

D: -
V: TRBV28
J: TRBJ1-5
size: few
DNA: TGTGCCAGTCATTGGGGCGGCCATAGCAATCAGCCCCAGCATTTT
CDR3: CASHWGGHSNQPQHF

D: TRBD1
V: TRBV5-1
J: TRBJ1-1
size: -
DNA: TGCGCCAGCAGCTTGGACCCAGGGGGAGGTAGGACTGAAGCTTTCTTT
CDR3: CASSLDPGGGRTEAFF

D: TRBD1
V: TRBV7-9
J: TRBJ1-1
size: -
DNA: TGTGCCAGCAGCGACTTACAGGGGGCTTGGAACACTGAAGCTTTCTTT
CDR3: CASSDLQGAWNTEAFF

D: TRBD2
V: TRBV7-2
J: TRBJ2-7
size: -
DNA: TGTGCCAGCAGCCCAGGGGCTAGCGGGGTATCCTACGAGCAGTACTTC
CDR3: CASSPGASGVSYEQYF

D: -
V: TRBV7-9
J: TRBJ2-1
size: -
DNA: TGTGCCAGCAGCCCCTTTAGCGGAACAACCTCCTACATGGAGCAGTTCTTC
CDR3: CASSPFSGTTSYMEQFF

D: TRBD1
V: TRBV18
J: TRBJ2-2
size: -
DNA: TGTGCCAGCTCACGCAGACAGGGGGCAGACACCGGGGAGCTGTTTTTT
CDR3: CASSRRQGADTGELFF

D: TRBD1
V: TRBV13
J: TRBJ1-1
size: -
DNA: TGTGCCAGCAGCCCTCAGGACAGGGCTGAAGCTTTCTTT
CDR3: CASSPQDRAEAFF

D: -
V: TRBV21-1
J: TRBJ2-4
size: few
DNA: TGTGCCAGCAGCAAGAGGACAGGGGAAGCCAAAAACAGTCAGTACTTC
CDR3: CASSKRTGEAKNSQYF

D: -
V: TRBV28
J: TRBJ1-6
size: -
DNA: TGTGCCAGCAGTTTGCACCCCTCGAGTTCACCCCTCCACTTT
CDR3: CASSLHPSSSPLHF

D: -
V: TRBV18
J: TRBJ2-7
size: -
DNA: TGTGCCAGCTCACCACTTCCCGCCTACGAGCAGTACTTC
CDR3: CASSPLPAYEQYF

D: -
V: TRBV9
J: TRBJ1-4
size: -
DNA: TGTGCCAGCAGCACCCAAGGCGGTAGTTATAATGAAAAACTGTTTTTT
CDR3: CASSTQGGSYNEKLFF

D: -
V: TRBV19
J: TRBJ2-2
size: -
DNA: TGTGCCAGTAGATCCCAGGGATGGACCGGGGAGCTGTTTTTT
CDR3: CASRSQGWTGELFF

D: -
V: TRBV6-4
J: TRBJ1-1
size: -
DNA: TGTGCCAGCAGTGAAAACGGTTGGGGGGGCACTGAAGCTTTCTTT
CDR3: CASSENGWGGTEAFF

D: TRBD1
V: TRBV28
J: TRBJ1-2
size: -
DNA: TGTGCCAGCAGTTACAGGGGCCCAGGTGGCTACACCTTC
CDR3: CASSYRGPGGYTF

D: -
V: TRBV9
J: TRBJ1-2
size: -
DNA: TGTGCCAGCCGGGAGGCGGGGCGAAGCTACACCTTC
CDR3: CASREAGRSYTF

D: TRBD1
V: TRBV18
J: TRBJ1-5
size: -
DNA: TGTGCCAGCTCATCCATGACAGGGGATGGCAATCAGCCCCAGCATTTT
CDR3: CASSSMTGDGNQPQHF

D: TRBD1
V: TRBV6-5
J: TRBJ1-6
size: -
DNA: TGTGCCAGCAGTTACTCCCGGGACAGAACACCCCTCCACTTT
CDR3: CASSYSRDRTPLHF

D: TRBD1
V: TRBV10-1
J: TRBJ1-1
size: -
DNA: TGCGCCAGCAGTGATAGGGGGCTGAACACTGAAGCTTTCTTT
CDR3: CASSDRGLNTEAFF

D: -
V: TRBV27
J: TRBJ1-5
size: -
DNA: TGTGCCAGCAGTAATCCCTCCGAGCCCCAGCATTTT
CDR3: CASSNPSEPQHF

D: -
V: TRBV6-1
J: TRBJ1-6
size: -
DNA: TGTGCCAGCAGTGGGGGGCAGTACTCCTATAATTCACCCCTCCACTTT
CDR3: CASSGGQYSYNSPLHF

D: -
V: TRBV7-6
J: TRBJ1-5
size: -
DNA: TGTGCCAGCAGCGTTAATACAGGGTTCAATCAGCCCCAGCATTTT
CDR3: CASSVNTGFNQPQHF

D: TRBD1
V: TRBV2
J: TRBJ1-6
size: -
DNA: TGTGCCAGCAGGGTGACAGGGGCCAATTCACCCCTCCACTTT
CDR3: CASRVTGANSPLHF

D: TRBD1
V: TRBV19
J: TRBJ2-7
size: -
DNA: TGTGCCAGTAGTATAGAAGTCGGGACAGGGCGTCACGAGCAGTACTTC
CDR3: CASSIEVGTGRHEQYF

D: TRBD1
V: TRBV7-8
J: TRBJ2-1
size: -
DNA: TGTGCCAGCAGCTTAGCAGACAGGGGTTTCTACAATGAGCAGTTCTTC
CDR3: CASSLADRGFYNEQFF

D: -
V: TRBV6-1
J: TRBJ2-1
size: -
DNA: TGTGCCAGCAGTGAGATCAGGGGAGGGGATGAGCAGTTCTTC
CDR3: CASSEIRGGDEQFF

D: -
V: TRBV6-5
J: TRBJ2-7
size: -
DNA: TGTGCCAGCAGCGCCTCGGACAGATTGTACGAGCAGTACTTC
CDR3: CASSASDRLYEQYF

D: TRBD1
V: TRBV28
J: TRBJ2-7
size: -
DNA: TGTGCCAGCAGTTCTGCCGGGACAGGGAACAACGAGCAGTACTTC
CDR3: CASSSAGTGNNEQYF

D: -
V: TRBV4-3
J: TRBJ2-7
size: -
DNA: TGCGCCAGCAGCCAAGATCTCGGGCAGGGAAACACCTACGAGCAGTACTTC
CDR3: CASSQDLGQGNTYEQYF

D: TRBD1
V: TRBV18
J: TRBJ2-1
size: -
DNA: TGTGCCAGCTCACCCGCCGGGACAGAATTTTACAATGAGCAGTTCTTC
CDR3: CASSPAGTEFYNEQFF

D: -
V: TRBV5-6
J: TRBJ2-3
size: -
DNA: TGTGCCAGCAGCTCTATCTCAGATACGCAGTATTTT
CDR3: CASSSISDTQYF

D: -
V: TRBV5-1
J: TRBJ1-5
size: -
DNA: TGCGCCAGCAGCTTGGCCCCTGACACAGCCCAGCCCCAGCATTTT
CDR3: CASSLAPDTAQPQHF

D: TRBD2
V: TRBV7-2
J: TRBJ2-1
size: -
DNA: TGTGCCAGCAGCTTAGCTGCTAGCGGGAGGTCCTACAATGAGCAGTTCTTC
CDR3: CASSLAASGRSYNEQFF